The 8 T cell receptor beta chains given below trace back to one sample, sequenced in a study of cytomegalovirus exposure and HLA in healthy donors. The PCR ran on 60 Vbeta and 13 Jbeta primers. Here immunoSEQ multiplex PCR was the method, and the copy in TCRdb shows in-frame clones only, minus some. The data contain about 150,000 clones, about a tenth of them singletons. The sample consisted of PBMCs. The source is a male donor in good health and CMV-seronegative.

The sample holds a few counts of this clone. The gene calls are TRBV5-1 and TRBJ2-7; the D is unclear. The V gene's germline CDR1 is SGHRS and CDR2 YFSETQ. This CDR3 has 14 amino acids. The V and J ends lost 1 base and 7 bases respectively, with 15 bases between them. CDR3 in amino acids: CASSLRLTTREQYF. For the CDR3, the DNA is TGCGCCAGCAGCTTGCGGCTGACGACGAGGGAGCAGTACTTC.

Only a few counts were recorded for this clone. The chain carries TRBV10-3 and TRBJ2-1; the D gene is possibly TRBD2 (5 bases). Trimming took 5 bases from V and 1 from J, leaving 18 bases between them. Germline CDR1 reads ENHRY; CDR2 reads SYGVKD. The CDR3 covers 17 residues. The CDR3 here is CAISSGLIAPSYNEQFF. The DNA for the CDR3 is TGTGCCATCAGTTCGGGCCTGATAGCGCCTTCCTACAATGAGCAGTTCTTC.

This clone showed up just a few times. The CDR3 region is CASRTLPGTGAYEQYF. The CDR3 DNA reads TGTGCCAGCAGGACCTTACCCGGGACTGGGGCCTACGAGCAGTACTTC. The chain is built from TRBV2 and TRBJ2-7; D possibly corresponds to TRBD2 (6 bases). From germline, CDR1 is SNHLY and CDR2 FYNNEI. With 6 bases removed from V and 2 bases from J, the gap between germline ends came to 20 bases. This CDR3 is built from 16 residues.

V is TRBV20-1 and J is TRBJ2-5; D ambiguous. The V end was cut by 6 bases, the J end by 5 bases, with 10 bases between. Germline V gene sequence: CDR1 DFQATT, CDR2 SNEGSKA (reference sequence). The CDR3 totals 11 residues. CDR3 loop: CSAAPRETQYF. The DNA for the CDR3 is TGCAGTGCCGCACCCCGGGAGACCCAGTACTTC.

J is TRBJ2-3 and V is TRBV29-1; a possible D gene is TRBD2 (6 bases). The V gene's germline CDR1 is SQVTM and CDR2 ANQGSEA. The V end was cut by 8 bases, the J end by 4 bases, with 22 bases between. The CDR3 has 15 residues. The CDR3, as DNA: TGCAGCCTCAGGGTCGCGGGACCAGCGGCAGATACGCAGTATTTT. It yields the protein CSLRVAGPAADTQYF.

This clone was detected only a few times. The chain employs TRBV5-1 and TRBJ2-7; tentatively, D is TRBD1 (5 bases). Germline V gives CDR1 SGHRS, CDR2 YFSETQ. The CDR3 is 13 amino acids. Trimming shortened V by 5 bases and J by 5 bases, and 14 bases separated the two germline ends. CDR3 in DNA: TGCGCCAGCAGTTTTAATGTACAGGACGAGCAGTACTTC. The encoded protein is CASSFNVQDEQYF.

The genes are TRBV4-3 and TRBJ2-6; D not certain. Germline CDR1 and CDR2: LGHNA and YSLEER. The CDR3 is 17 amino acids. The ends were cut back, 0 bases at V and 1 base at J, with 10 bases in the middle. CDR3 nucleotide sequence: TGCGCCAGCAGCCAAGAGTACGCGCTATCTGGGGCCAACGTCCTGACTTTC. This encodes CASSQEYALSGANVLTF.

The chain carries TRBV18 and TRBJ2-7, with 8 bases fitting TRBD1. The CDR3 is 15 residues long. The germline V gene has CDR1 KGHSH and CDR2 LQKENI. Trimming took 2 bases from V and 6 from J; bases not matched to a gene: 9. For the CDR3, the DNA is TGTGCCAGCTCACCAATGGACAGGGTACAGGTCGAGCAGTACTTC. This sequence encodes CASSPMDRVQVEQYF. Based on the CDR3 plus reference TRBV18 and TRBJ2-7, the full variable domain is NAGVMQNPRHLVRRRGQEARLRCSPMKGHSHVYWYRQLPEEGLKFMVYLQKENIIDESGMPKERFSAEFPKEGPSILRIQQVVRGDSAAYFCASSPMDRVQVEQYFGPGTRLTVT.